The 28 T cell receptor beta chains listed next were all sequenced from one sample in a study of persistence of HIV-infected CD4 T cells. Their antigens remain unidentified. Sequencing used immunoSEQ version 4 in survey mode. Produced via immunoSEQ multiplex PCR; TCRdb's table is partial and in-frame only. The sample includes roughly 60,000 clones, under 80% of them seen just once. Overlapping HIV-1 Gag 15-mer peptides at roughly 1 ug per peptide per mL were used. Memory cells lacking CD40L and CD69 with high CD45RO were sorted. Material: CD4+ T cells sorted from PBMCs after roughly 18-hour stimulation, obtained from a patient who received antiretroviral therapy. The receptors were gathered from an adult man with HIV who was CMV-seropositive.

The chain employs TRBV3-1 (or the pseudogene TRBV3-2) and TRBJ2-6; no clear D gene. Germline V CDR1 and CDR2: LGHDT, YNNKEL (reference sequence). CDR3 size: 14 residues. Deletions cut 4 bases from V and 0 bases from J, with 4 bases between. As DNA, the CDR3 is TGTGCCAGCAGCCTCCGCTCTGGGGCCAACGTCCTGACTTTC. This sequence encodes CASSLRSGANVLTF.

This clone appeared once. The rearrangement uses TRBV9 and TRBJ1-4, with D unclear. Trimming cost V 1 base and J 7 bases, with 14 bases left between them. The CDR3 runs 15 residues. CDR1 SGDLS and CDR2 YYNGEE come from the germline V gene. CDR3 sequence (DNA): TGTGCCAGCAGCGTACTGGGGATTCGGGGTGAAAAACTGTTTTTT. Amino acids: CASSVLGIRGEKLFF.

V gene TRBV5-1 combines with J gene TRBJ2-3; D gene unclear. V gave up 0 bases and J gave up 5 bases, with 4 bases separating them. This CDR3 contains 12 residues. In germline, CDR1 is SGHRS, CDR2 YFSETQ. CDR3 residues: CASSLARDTQYF. The DNA of the CDR3 is TGCGCCAGCAGCTTGGCAAGAGATACGCAGTATTTT.

The chain is built from TRBV5-1 and TRBJ2-3, with 8 bases lining up with TRBD2. The CDR3 is made up of 15 amino acids. J gave up 3 bases and V 2 bases, and 5 bases lay outside the gene matches. Germline V gene lookup returns CDR1 SGHRS and CDR2 YFSETQ. This CDR3 reads CASSFTGGLTDTQYF. In nucleotides, the CDR3 is TGCGCCAGCAGCTTTACGGGGGGGCTGACAGATACGCAGTATTTT.

The chain uses TRBV7-8 and TRBJ1-5; no clear D gene. This CDR3 is 14 amino acids long. The V gene's germline CDR1 is SGHVS and CDR2 FQNEAQ. V was pared by 6 bases and J by 2 bases, with 11 bases between. Here the CDR3 reads CASSKGGGNQPQHF. DNA of the CDR3: TGTGCCAGCAGTAAAGGTGGAGGCAATCAGCCCCAGCATTTT.

V and J are TRBV27 and TRBJ2-1; no firm D call. Germline V gene data show CDR1 as MNHEY and CDR2 as SMNVEV (reference sequence). The CDR3 contains 16 residues. Trimming took 5 bases from V and 0 from J, leaving 14 bases between them. The DNA for the CDR3 is TGTGCCAGCAGTAGTTTACCTTTAAGCTCCTACAATGAGCAGTTCTTC. This encodes CASSSLPLSSYNEQFF.

The rearrangement links TRBV28 to TRBJ2-1; TRBD2 is a possible D gene (5 bases). V lost 3 bases and J lost 8, with 14 bases in between. CDR3 length: 14 residues. Germline V gene data show CDR1 as MDHEN and CDR2 as SYDVKM. CDR3 sequence: CASSFSSGFDEQFF. CDR3 in DNA: TGTGCCAGCAGTTTTTCATCGGGGTTCGATGAGCAGTTCTTC. Full variable domain (missing parts from reference TRBV28 and TRBJ2-1): DVKVTQSSRYLVKRTGEKVFLECVQDMDHENMFWYRQDPGLGLRLIYFSYDVKMKEKGDIPEGYSVSREKKERFSLILESASTNQTSMYLCASSFSSGFDEQFFGPGTRLTVL.

The genes are TRBV10-3 and TRBJ2-7; TRBD1 agrees at 8 bases. CDR1 is ENHRY and CDR2 is SYGVKD in the germline V gene. The CDR3 has 17 amino acids. The ends lost 0 bases at V and 5 bases at J; junction bases unmatched: 12. This CDR3 is CAISESRLQGAQNEQYF. The CDR3 DNA reads as TGTGCCATCAGTGAGTCAAGGCTCCAGGGGGCGCAAAACGAGCAGTACTTC.

The chain is built from TRBV25-1 and TRBJ1-2; possible D gene TRBD1, 6 bases. The germline gives CDR1 MGHDK, CDR2 SYGVNS. This CDR3 spans 14 amino acids. Trimming removed 2 bases from V and 5 bases from J, with 12 bases in between. The CDR3: CASSEGRQGYGYTF. The CDR3 bases are TGTGCCAGCAGTGAAGGGAGGCAGGGGTATGGCTACACCTTC.

The rearrangement links TRBV24-1 to TRBJ2-1; 9 bases are a match to TRBD1. The germline gives CDR1 KGHDR, CDR2 SFDVKD. With V trimmed by 1 base and J by 15 bases, 12 bases remained unmatched. The CDR3 totals 15 residues. The CDR3 region has the DNA TGTGCCACCAGTGATTTAACAGGGGGCGTTCACAATTGGTTCTTC. It yields the protein CATSDLTGGVHNWFF.

The rearrangement joins TRBV4-2 to TRBJ2-3, with D tentatively TRBD2 (5 bases). The ends were cut back, 0 bases at V and 6 bases at J, with 10 bases in the middle. Germline CDR1 reads LGHNA; CDR2 reads YNFKEQ. The CDR3 has 14 residues. The CDR3 nucleotides read TGTGCCAGCAGCCAAGAGTGGGGAGAGGATACGCAGTATTTT. The encoded protein is CASSQEWGEDTQYF.

CDR3 coding DNA: TGTGCCAGCACCCGCACTGAAGCTTTCTTT. Its protein is CASTRTEAFF. V is TRBV6-5 and J is TRBJ1-1; no firm D call. There are 10 residues in the CDR3. CDR1 MNHEY and CDR2 SVGAGI come from the germline V gene. With 7 bases removed from V and 4 bases from J, the gap between germline ends came to 4 bases.

V usage is TRBV29-1 and J usage is TRBJ1-1; the D gene is possibly TRBD1 (5 bases). Germline V gene sequence: CDR1 SQVTM, CDR2 ANQGSEA. V was trimmed by 4 bases and J by 1 base, leaving 10 bases between them. This CDR3 comprises 13 residues. The CDR3 is CSVGRGGNTEAFF. Written as DNA, the CDR3 is TGCAGCGTTGGGAGGGGTGGGAACACTGAAGCTTTCTTT.

The chain uses TRBV27 and TRBJ1-2; D might be TRBD1 (5 bases). CDR1 and CDR2 from the germline V gene are MNHEY and SMNVEV (reference sequence). CDR3 length equals 11 residues. Deletions cut 8 bases from V and 5 bases from J, with 9 bases between. This chain's CDR3 is CASWDVYGYTF. In nucleotides, the CDR3 is TGTGCCAGCTGGGACGTATATGGCTACACCTTC.

The chain couples TRBV28 to TRBJ2-7; 10 bases map to TRBD1. Germline V CDR1 and CDR2: MDHEN, SYDVKM. The length of the CDR3 is 15 residues. The V segment lost 8 bases and the J segment 3 bases; nucleotides outside the gene matches: 10. The CDR3 loop reads CASFPGQGIGYEQYF. The DNA of the CDR3 is TGTGCCAGCTTCCCGGGACAGGGGATAGGCTACGAGCAGTACTTC.

This chain joins TRBV19 and TRBJ2-7, with TRBD1 identical over 7 bases. CDR1 is LNHDA, CDR2 SQIVND, per germline (reference sequence). The trim removed 5 bases at V and 5 bases at J, leaving 6 bases unmatched. The CDR3 sequence is 13 residues long. CDR3 nucleotides: TGTGCCAGTAGTTCTAGGACAGGCAACGAGCAGTACTTC. Amino acids: CASSSRTGNEQYF.

J is TRBJ1-1 and V is TRBV5-4, with a weak D call TRBD1 (5 bases). The CDR3 consists of 14 residues. V was cut by 0 bases and J by 10 bases, with 16 bases left in between. CDR1 and CDR2 from the germline V gene are SGHNT and YYREEE (reference sequence). CDR3 sequence: CASSLGTSVQGAFF. Written as DNA, the CDR3 is TGTGCCAGCAGCTTGGGAACATCCGTTCAGGGAGCTTTCTTT.

The chain joins TRBV5-1 to TRBJ2-3, with D hard to call. Germline loops: CDR1 SGHRS, CDR2 YFSETQ. The CDR3 runs to 12 residues. With 6 bases removed from V and 6 bases from J, the gap between germline ends came to 11 bases. CDR3 in DNA: TGCGCCAGCAAGGAAAACCGGGATACGCAGTATTTT. This translates into CASKENRDTQYF.

The rearrangement joins TRBV3-1 (or the pseudogene TRBV3-2) to TRBJ1-1, with 7 bases aligning to TRBD1. The CDR3 sequence is 14 residues long. CDR1 LGHDT and CDR2 YNNKEL come from the germline V gene (reference sequence). V shed 5 bases, J shed 0 bases, and the junction held 3 bases outside the gene matches. In DNA form, the CDR3 reads TGTGCCAGCAGCTCGGACAGGCTGAACACTGAAGCTTTCTTT. Amino acid sequence: CASSSDRLNTEAFF.

This clone has just a few counts. This chain uses TRBV15 with TRBJ2-3; D is unclear. This CDR3 has 13 residues. The ends were cut back, 0 bases at V and 6 bases at J, with 7 bases in the middle. CDR1 is LNHNV, CDR2 YYDKDF, per germline (reference sequence). The CDR3 DNA follows: TGTGCCACCAGCAGAGATCGAGAGGATACGCAGTATTTT. Its translation: CATSRDREDTQYF.

The V call is TRBV28, the J call TRBJ1-2; D unclear. CDR3 length: 13 amino acids. CDR1 is MDHEN, CDR2 SYDVKM, per germline. Trimming took 3 bases from V and 4 from J, leaving 9 bases between them. The CDR3 spells CASSFWPSYGYTF. The CDR3 DNA reads TGTGCCAGCAGTTTCTGGCCGAGCTATGGCTACACCTTC.

The chain is built from TRBV5-1 and TRBJ1-2; TRBD1 aligns across 7 bases. V lost 4 bases to trimming and J lost 0 bases; unmatched junction nucleotides: 6. CDR1 SGHRS and CDR2 YFSETQ come from the germline V gene. The CDR3 is made up of 15 amino acids. CDR3 in DNA: TGCGCCAGCAGCAAGGACAGGCAAGCTAACTATGGCTACACCTTC. Residues: CASSKDRQANYGYTF.

This clone has a handful of counts. The rearrangement uses TRBV24-1 and TRBJ1-4, with 8 bases aligning to TRBD1. The CDR3 is 15 residues long. Germline CDR1 KGHDR, CDR2 SFDVKD. The V segment lost 3 bases and the J segment 13 bases; nucleotides outside the gene matches: 12. The DNA for the CDR3 is TGTGCCACCAGTGATCCAGGACAGGGTTCGCTGGGACTGTTTTTT. It specifies CATSDPGQGSLGLFF.

The chain recombines TRBV28 with TRBJ2-3, with 7 nucleotides matching TRBD1. Trimming cost V 4 bases and J 0 bases; bases outside gene matches: 7. The CDR3 is made up of 16 amino acids. Germline V gene data show CDR1 as MDHEN and CDR2 as SYDVKM. The CDR3 region has the DNA TGTGCCAGCAGTTCGATCCGCAGGGGGAGCACAGATACGCAGTATTTT. The encoded protein is CASSSIRRGSTDTQYF.

This clone was counted once. The gene calls are TRBV18 and TRBJ2-3; maybe TRBD2 (6 bases). The CDR3 is 15 residues long. The germline V gene encodes CDR1 KGHSH and CDR2 LQKENI. Trimming cost V 3 bases and J 3 bases, with 13 bases left between them. CDR3 protein: CASSPMHGTTDTQYF. CDR3 nucleotides: TGTGCCAGCTCACCGATGCACGGGACTACAGATACGCAGTATTTT.

V is TRBV2 and J is TRBJ1-2; D ambiguous. The V end was cut by 2 bases, the J end by 4 bases, with 14 bases between. CDR3 length equals 15 residues. Germline V CDR1 and CDR2: SNHLY, FYNNEI. The chain's CDR3 is CASSETLRWGYGYTF. The CDR3 bases are TGTGCCAGCAGTGAAACACTCCGATGGGGCTATGGCTACACCTTC.

The rearrangement links TRBV9 to TRBJ2-1, with D possibly called TRBD1 or TRBD2 (5 bases each). V was shortened by 4 bases and J by 2 bases, with 7 bases between the two germline ends. CDR3 length equals 13 residues. Germline loops: CDR1 SGDLS, CDR2 YYNGEE. The CDR3 DNA sequence: TGTGCCAGCAGCCAGGGACCCTACAATGAGCAGTTCTTC. Protein product: CASSQGPYNEQFF.

This chain uses TRBV5-1 with TRBJ1-2; 11 nucleotides match TRBD1. The length of the CDR3 is 14 residues. Germline V gene sequence: CDR1 SGHRS, CDR2 YFSETQ. Trimming removed 4 bases from V and 3 bases from J; junction bases left unmatched: 2. CDR3 residues: CASSPGQGDYGYTF. CDR3 nucleotide sequence: TGCGCCAGCAGCCCGGGACAGGGGGACTATGGCTACACCTTC.